This entry lists 31 T cell receptor beta chains sequenced from one sample in a study of blood T cell repertoires in COVID-19. Method: immunoSEQ multiplex PCR; TCRdb's copy keeps in-frame clones and lacks some. The sample consists of roughly 130,000 clones, 70% to 85% of them appearing once. Sequenced sample: peripheral blood. The receptors were sampled from a woman between 45 and 60 years old with acute or convalescent COVID-19.

The rearrangement links TRBV19 to TRBJ2-1, with TRBD2 as a possible D gene (5 bases). This CDR3 is 13 amino acids long. V was clipped by 6 bases and J by 4 bases, with 10 bases between them. Looked up from germline, CDR1 is LNHDA and CDR2 is SQIVND (reference sequence). Written as DNA, the CDR3 is TGTGCCAGTAGCGAGGGAATATACAATGAGCAGTTCTTC. Amino acid sequence: CASSEGIYNEQFF.

This chain links TRBV3-1 (or the pseudogene TRBV3-2) with TRBJ1-5; TRBD1 matches 10 bases. This CDR3 comprises 17 residues. Germline assignment: CDR1 LGHDT and CDR2 YNNKEL (reference sequence). V lost 4 bases to trimming and J lost 2 bases; unmatched junction nucleotides: 8. CDR3 coding DNA: TGTGCCAGCAGCCCGGGGACAGGGGTTCCTGGCAATCAGCCCCAGCATTTT. Protein: CASSPGTGVPGNQPQHF.

A note on this clone: The germline gene is not matched at one end of the junction; a read error may be the cause. The rearrangement joins TRBV18 to TRBJ1-4, with D perhaps matching TRBD1 (6 bases). Per germline, CDR1 KGHSH and CDR2 LQKENI. CDR3 length: 14 residues. Here the CDR3 reads CASSVGQTNEKLFF. The CDR3 DNA follows: TGTGCAAGCTCCGTAGGACAGACTAATGAAAAACTGTTTTTT.

J is TRBJ1-5 and V is TRBV6-2 or TRBV6-3; a possible D gene is TRBD1 (6 bases). Trimming left V 4 bases short and J 6 bases short, with 16 bases between. Per germline, CDR1 MNHEY and CDR2 SVGEGT. This CDR3 has 15 residues. The CDR3 DNA reads TGTGCCAGCAGTTTCATGGACGCACAGGGTCAGCCCCAGCATTTT. Residues: CASSFMDAQGQPQHF.

This rearrangement joins TRBV30 to TRBJ1-3; D remains unclear. CDR1 is GTSNPN and CDR2 is SVGIG in the germline V gene (reference sequence). The CDR3 contains 13 residues. Trimming took 0 bases from V and 2 from J, leaving 5 bases between them. This CDR3 is CAWSVLAGNTIYF. In DNA, the CDR3 is TGTGCCTGGAGTGTACTTGCTGGAAACACCATATATTTT.

This clone was seen a single time. The chain recombines TRBV10-3 with TRBJ1-3; 8 bases are a match to TRBD1. The CDR3 runs 17 residues. CDR1 and CDR2 from the germline V gene are ENHRY and SYGVKD. J was trimmed by 0 bases and V by 7 bases; bases with no gene match: 11. The CDR3 region is CAINSLDQGASGNTIYF. CDR3 sequence (DNA): TGTGCCATCAACAGCTTAGATCAGGGGGCCTCTGGAAACACCATATATTTT.

The V call is TRBV4-1, the J call TRBJ1-2, with TRBD1 as a possible D gene (5 bases). Trimming took 0 bases from V and 2 from J, leaving 7 bases between them. CDR1 is MGHRA, CDR2 YSYEKL, per germline. This CDR3 has 14 residues. The CDR3 DNA is TGCGCCAGCAGCCAAGATTGGACAAACTATGGCTACACCTTC. The encoded protein is CASSQDWTNYGYTF.

This chain uses TRBV7-9 with TRBJ2-3; D may be TRBD2 (6 bases). The germline V gene has CDR1 SEHNR and CDR2 FQNEAQ (reference sequence). V lost 5 bases to trimming and J lost 2 bases, with 11 bases between them. The CDR3 has 14 amino acids. CDR3 region: CASSVSGDTDTQYF. The CDR3 DNA is TGTGCCAGCAGCGTTAGCGGAGACACAGATACGCAGTATTTT.

The chain has TRBV25-1 and TRBJ1-1; the D gene is possibly TRBD1 (5 bases). Trimming removed 6 bases at V and 6 bases at J, with 14 bases between. The CDR3 totals 13 residues. Germline V CDR1 and CDR2: MGHDK, SYGVNS. The CDR3 protein is CASRVTGLSEAFF. CDR3 bases: TGTGCCAGCAGAGTAACAGGTCTCTCTGAAGCTTTCTTT.

CDR3 DNA: TGCGCCAGCGCCCGCCCAGGGAACTCTGGAAACACCATATATTTT. Translation gives CASARPGNSGNTIYF. J is TRBJ1-3 and V is TRBV10-2; maybe TRBD1 (5 bases). The length of the CDR3 is 15 residues. The V end lost 8 bases, the J end lost 0 bases, and 14 bases lay between the germline ends. Per germline, CDR1 WSHSY and CDR2 SAAADI.

In regard to this clone: An end of the junction differs from the germline gene, which may be a read error. This sequence joins TRBV19 and TRBJ2-1, with TRBD2 matching over 14 bases. The CDR3 runs to 16 residues. The germline gives CDR1 LNHDA, CDR2 SQIVND (reference sequence). The CDR3 DNA sequence: TGTGCCAGTAGTATAGACGGGACTAGCGGGGGCCCTCTCCTGGTCTTC. This sequence encodes CASSIDGTSGGPLLVF. The full variable domain, in which reference TRBV19 and TRBJ2-1 provide the parts outside the CDR3, is DGGITQSPKYLFRKEGQNVTLSCEQNLNHDAMYWYRQDPGQGLRLIYYSQIVNDFQKGDIAEGYSVSREKKESFPLTVTSAQKNPTAFYLCASSIDGTSGGPLLVFGPGTRLTVL.

In DNA, the CDR3 is TGTGCCAGCAGCGGAGGACTGTTCTATGGCTACACCTTC. Its protein product is CASSGGLFYGYTF. The rearrangement links TRBV6-5 to TRBJ1-2; D unresolved. V shed 6 bases and J shed 4 bases, with 12 bases lying between them. This CDR3 comprises 13 residues. The germline gives CDR1 MNHEY, CDR2 SVGAGI.

A single count supports this clone. CDR3 DNA: TGTGCCAGCAGATTCGGGCAGGGGGCGCGGGAGACCCAGTACTTC. Encoded protein: CASRFGQGARETQYF. The chain uses TRBV27 and TRBJ2-5, with 8 bases lining up with TRBD1. Germline lookup yields CDR1 MNHEY and CDR2 SMNVEV (reference sequence). This CDR3 contains 15 residues. After removal of 6 bases from V and 5 bases from J, the junction contained 11 bases not matched to a gene.

CDR3 DNA sequence: TGTGCCAGTAGGACGGGAATCGACCGACGTGAAGCTTTCTTT. Protein sequence: CASRTGIDRREAFF. The chain is built from TRBV19 and TRBJ1-1; D call uncertain. Germline CDR1 is LNHDA and CDR2 is SQIVND (reference sequence). V gave up 6 bases and J gave up 7 bases, with 18 bases separating them. The CDR3 covers 14 residues.

This chain connects TRBV18 to TRBJ1-1, with no clear D. Per the germline V gene, CDR1 is KGHSH and CDR2 is LQKENI. Trimming cost V 2 bases and J 2 bases, with 6 bases left between them. The CDR3 runs to 13 residues. The CDR3 loop is CASSPGRNTEAFF. The DNA for the CDR3 is TGTGCCAGCTCACCAGGCAGAAACACTGAAGCTTTCTTT.

This clone was detected once. The V gene is TRBV27, the J gene TRBJ1-2; weak D call: TRBD1 (5 bases). Trimming shortened V by 5 bases and J by 2 bases, and 12 bases separated the two germline ends. There are 14 residues in the CDR3. Germline V gives CDR1 MNHEY, CDR2 SMNVEV (reference sequence). CDR3 in amino acids: CASSPSQGNYGYTF. The CDR3 DNA follows: TGTGCCAGCAGTCCGTCTCAGGGAAACTATGGCTACACCTTC.

This clone was picked up one time. The chain joins TRBV3-1 (or the pseudogene TRBV3-2) to TRBJ1-3, with 10 bases identical to TRBD1. The V segment lost 5 bases and the J segment 1 base; nucleotides outside the gene matches: 8. Germline V gene lookup returns CDR1 LGHDT and CDR2 YNNKEL (reference sequence). The CDR3 length is 17 residues. The CDR3 loop reads CASSKMRQGASGNTIYF. The DNA for the CDR3 is TGTGCCAGCAGCAAAATGCGACAGGGGGCTTCTGGAAACACCATATATTTT.

The chain uses TRBV6-1 and TRBJ1-6; D is possibly TRBD1 (6 bases). CDR3 length equals 15 residues. Germline-derived CDR1 and CDR2 are MNHNS and SASEGT. Trimming took 6 bases from V and 10 from J, leaving 19 bases between them. The CDR3 loop is CASRPSGGAMSPLHF. The CDR3 DNA is TGTGCCAGCAGACCTTCCGGGGGGGCTATGTCACCCCTCCACTTT.

This chain joins TRBV7-2 and TRBJ2-1; 7 nucleotides match TRBD2. V shed 5 bases, J shed 7 bases, and the junction held 2 bases outside the gene matches. Germline loops: CDR1 SGHTA, CDR2 FQGNSA. There are 12 residues in the CDR3. As DNA, the CDR3 is TGTGCCAGCAGCCGACTAGCTAATGAGCAGTTCTTC. This sequence encodes CASSRLANEQFF. The full variable domain, its missing parts supplied by reference TRBV7-2 and TRBJ2-1, is GAGVSQSPSNKVTEKGKDVELRCDPISGHTALYWYRQSLGQGLEFLIYFQGNSAPDKSGLPSDRFSAERTGGSVSTLTIQRTQQEDSAVYLCASSRLANEQFFGPGTRLTVL.

The rearrangement joins TRBV24-1 to TRBJ2-1; 11 bases agree with TRBD2. Unmatched junction bases numbered 2, after V lost 3 bases and J lost 2 bases. Germline CDR1 KGHDR, CDR2 SFDVKD. This CDR3 contains 16 residues. The DNA of the CDR3 is TGTGCCACCAGTGATGCTAGCGGGGGGACCTACAATGAGCAGTTCTTC. Protein sequence: CATSDASGGTYNEQFF.

The chain couples TRBV1 to TRBJ2-2; TRBD2, the table's D call, lacks a check against the DNA. TRBV1 corresponds to a pseudogene. The CDR3 covers 19 residues. CDR3 in amino acids: CTSSQDRIDPMLVAGELFF. DNA for the CDR3: TGCACCAGCAGCCAAGATCGTATTGACCCTATGCTGGTAGCTGGGGAGCTGTTTTTT.

This chain joins TRBV6-1 and TRBJ1-2; no clear D. The CDR3 length is 15 residues. The germline gives CDR1 MNHNS, CDR2 SASEGT. V gave up 2 bases and J gave up 5 bases, with 15 bases separating them. In nucleotides, the CDR3 is TGTGCCAGCAGTGAAACCCAGGCAGGCAGATATGGCTACACCTTC. As protein: CASSETQAGRYGYTF.

The chain couples TRBV6-6 to TRBJ1-5; TRBD1 is a possible D gene (6 bases). Germline CDR1 reads MNHNY; CDR2 reads SVGAGI (reference sequence). Trimming pared 6 bases from V and 3 bases from J, leaving 12 bases between. This CDR3 has 14 amino acids. The CDR3 is CASSLGTNNQPQHF. CDR3 sequence (DNA): TGTGCCAGCAGCCTCGGGACAAACAATCAGCCCCAGCATTTT.

This chain joins TRBV5-5 and TRBJ2-5; D uncertain. Per germline, CDR1 SGHKS and CDR2 YYEKEE (reference sequence). V was clipped by 9 bases and J by 4 bases, with 7 bases between them. The CDR3 spans 10 residues. This CDR3 reads CATHGETQYF. For the CDR3, the DNA is TGTGCCACTCACGGAGAGACCCAGTACTTC.

This chain joins TRBV7-6 and TRBJ1-5; D call uncertain. V lost 0 bases to trimming and J lost 2 bases, with 8 bases between them. The CDR3 consists of 15 residues. Germline values: CDR1 SGHVS, CDR2 FNYEAQ. The CDR3 DNA sequence: TGTGCCAGCAGCTTAGCATCGGGTGGCAATCAGCCCCAGCATTTT. This sequence encodes CASSLASGGNQPQHF.

This chain joins TRBV19 and TRBJ1-5; D not resolved. Per the germline V gene, CDR1 is LNHDA and CDR2 is SQIVND (reference sequence). The CDR3 extends over 14 amino acids. Trimming pared 7 bases from V and 0 bases from J, leaving 10 bases between. DNA for the CDR3: TGTGCCAGTAAAAACAACTATAGCAATCAGCCCCAGCATTTT. It is translated as CASKNNYSNQPQHF.

This chain connects TRBV29-1 to TRBJ2-3, with 9 bases matching TRBD2. The trim removed 4 bases at V and 0 bases at J, leaving 5 bases unmatched. This CDR3 is 15 amino acids long. Germline V CDR1 and CDR2: SQVTM, ANQGSEA. The CDR3 loop is CSVGSGGFSTDTQYF. The CDR3 DNA follows: TGCAGCGTTGGGAGCGGGGGGTTTAGCACAGATACGCAGTATTTT.

In this sample, this clone turned up once. V and J are TRBV5-4 and TRBJ2-1; TRBD1 matches 8 bases. Trimming cost V 3 bases and J 9 bases; bases outside gene matches: 11. The CDR3 covers 15 residues. Germline CDR1 SGHNT, CDR2 YYREEE (reference sequence). For the CDR3, the DNA is TGTGCCAGCAGCTACGGACAGGGAGGTCACAGTGAGCAGTTCTTC. It encodes CASSYGQGGHSEQFF.

The sample holds a few counts of this clone. V is TRBV2 and J is TRBJ1-2, with 7 bases aligning to TRBD1. The CDR3 runs to 15 residues. CDR1 is SNHLY, CDR2 FYNNEI, per germline. After removal of 6 bases from V and 2 bases from J, the junction contained 9 bases not matched to a gene. The CDR3 region is CASRNLQGRNYGYTF. For the CDR3, the DNA is TGTGCCAGCAGGAACTTACAGGGGAGAAACTATGGCTACACCTTC.

The chain carries TRBV7-7 and TRBJ2-7, with 9 bases that match TRBD1. CDR3 size: 14 residues. The trim removed 5 bases at V and 3 bases at J, leaving 5 bases unmatched. The germline gives CDR1 SSHAT, CDR2 FNYEAQ (reference sequence). CDR3 nucleotides: TGTGCCAGCAGCCAAGGACAGGGGAACTACGAGCAGTACTTC. Translated: CASSQGQGNYEQYF. Supplemented by reference TRBV7-7 and TRBJ2-7, the full variable domain reads GAGVSQSPRYKVTKRGQDVTLRCDPISSHATLYWYQQALGQGPEFLTYFNYEAQPDKSGLPSDRFSAERPEGSISTLTIQRTEQRDSAMYRCASSQGQGNYEQYFGPGTRLTVT.

The chain has TRBV12-3 or TRBV12-4 and TRBJ2-7; tentatively, D is TRBD2 (6 bases). The CDR3 length is 13 residues. With 6 bases removed from V and 7 bases from J, the gap between germline ends came to 16 bases. The CDR3 sequence: CASRGTGTGEQYF. The CDR3 DNA reads TGTGCCAGCAGGGGAACCGGGACTGGGGAGCAGTACTTC.